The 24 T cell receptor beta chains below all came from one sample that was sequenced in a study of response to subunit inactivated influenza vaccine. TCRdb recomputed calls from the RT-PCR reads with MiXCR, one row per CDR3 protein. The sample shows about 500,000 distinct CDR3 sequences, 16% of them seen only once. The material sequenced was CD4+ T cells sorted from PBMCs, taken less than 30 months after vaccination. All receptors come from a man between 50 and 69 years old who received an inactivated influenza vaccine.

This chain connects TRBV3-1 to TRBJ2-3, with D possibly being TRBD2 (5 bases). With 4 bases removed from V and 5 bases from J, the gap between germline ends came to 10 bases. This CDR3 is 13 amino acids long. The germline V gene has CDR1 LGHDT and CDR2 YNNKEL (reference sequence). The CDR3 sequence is CASSRLAGDTQYF. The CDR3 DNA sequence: TGTGCCAGCAGCCGGCTAGCAGGAGATACGCAGTATTTT.

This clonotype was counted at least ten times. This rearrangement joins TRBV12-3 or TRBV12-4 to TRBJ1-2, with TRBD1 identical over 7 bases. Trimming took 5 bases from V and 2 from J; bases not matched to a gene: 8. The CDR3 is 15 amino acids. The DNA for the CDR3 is TGTGCCAGCAGTCAAAGCTCACAGGGGAACTATGGCTACACCTTC. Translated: CASSQSSQGNYGYTF.

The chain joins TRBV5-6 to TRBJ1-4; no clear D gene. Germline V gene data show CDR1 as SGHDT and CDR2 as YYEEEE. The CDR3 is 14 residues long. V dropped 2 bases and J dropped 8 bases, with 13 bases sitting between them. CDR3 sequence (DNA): TGTGCCAGCAGCTTCGGCGGGGTGGGGGAAAAACTGTTTTTT. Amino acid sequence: CASSFGGVGEKLFF.

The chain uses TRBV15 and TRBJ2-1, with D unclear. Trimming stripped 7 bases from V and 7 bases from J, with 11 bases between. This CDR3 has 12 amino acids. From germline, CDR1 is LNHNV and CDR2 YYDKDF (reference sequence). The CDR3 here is CATTKEGNEQFF. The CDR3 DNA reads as TGTGCCACCACGAAAGAAGGGAATGAGCAGTTCTTC.

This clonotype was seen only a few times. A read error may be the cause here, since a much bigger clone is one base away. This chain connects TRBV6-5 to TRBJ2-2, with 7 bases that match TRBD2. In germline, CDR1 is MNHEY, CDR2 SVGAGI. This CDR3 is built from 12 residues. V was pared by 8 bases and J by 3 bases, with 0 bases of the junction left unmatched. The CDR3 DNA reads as TGTGCCAGCGGGGGGGACACCGGGGAGCTGTTTTTT. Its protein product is CASGGDTGELFF.

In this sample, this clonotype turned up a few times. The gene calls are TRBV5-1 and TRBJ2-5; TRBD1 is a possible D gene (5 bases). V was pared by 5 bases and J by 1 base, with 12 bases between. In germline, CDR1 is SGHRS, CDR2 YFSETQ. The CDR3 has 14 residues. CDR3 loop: CASSRDSLQETQYF. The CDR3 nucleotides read TGCGCCAGCAGTCGTGACAGCCTCCAAGAGACCCAGTACTTC.

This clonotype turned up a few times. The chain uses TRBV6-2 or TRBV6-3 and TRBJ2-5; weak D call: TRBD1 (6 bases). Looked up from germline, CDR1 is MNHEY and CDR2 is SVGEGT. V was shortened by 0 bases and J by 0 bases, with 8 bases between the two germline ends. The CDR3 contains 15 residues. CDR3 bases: TGTGCCAGCAGTTACTCGGGGGCGTACCAAGAGACCCAGTACTTC. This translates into CASSYSGAYQETQYF.

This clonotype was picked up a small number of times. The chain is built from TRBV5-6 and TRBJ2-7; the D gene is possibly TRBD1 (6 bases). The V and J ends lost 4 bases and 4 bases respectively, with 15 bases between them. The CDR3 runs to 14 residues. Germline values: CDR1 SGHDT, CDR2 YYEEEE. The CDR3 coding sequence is TGTGCCAGCAGCCGTCAGGACAGACTATACGAGCAGTACTTC. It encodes CASSRQDRLYEQYF.

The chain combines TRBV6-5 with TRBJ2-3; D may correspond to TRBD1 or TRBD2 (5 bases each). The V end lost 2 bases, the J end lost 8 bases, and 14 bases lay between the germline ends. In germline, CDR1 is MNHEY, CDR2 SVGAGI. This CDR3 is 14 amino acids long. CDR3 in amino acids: CASSYAGLEATQYF. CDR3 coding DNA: TGTGCCAGCAGTTACGCAGGGTTGGAGGCTACGCAGTATTTT.

CDR3 sequence: CASSALSPGTGRDGVNEKLFF. Written as DNA, the CDR3 is TGTGCCAGCTCAGCGCTAAGTCCCGGGACAGGGCGTGACGGCGTTAATGAAAAACTGTTTTTT. The chain is built from TRBV18 and TRBJ1-4; 9 positions match TRBD1. The V gene end was trimmed by 5 bases and the J gene end by 4 bases; junction bases not matched to a gene: 23. The CDR3 has 21 amino acids. The germline CDR1 and CDR2 sequences are KGHSH and LQKENI.

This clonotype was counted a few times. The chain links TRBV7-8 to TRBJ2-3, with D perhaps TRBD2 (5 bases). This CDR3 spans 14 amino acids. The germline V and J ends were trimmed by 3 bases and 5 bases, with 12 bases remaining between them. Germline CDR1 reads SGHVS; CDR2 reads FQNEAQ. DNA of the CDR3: TGTGCCAGCAGCTTCGACCCCCGGGGAGATACGCAGTATTTT. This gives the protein CASSFDPRGDTQYF. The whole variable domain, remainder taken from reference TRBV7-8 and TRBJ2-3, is GAGVSQSPRYKVAKRGQDVALRCDPISGHVSLFWYQQALGQGPEFLTYFQNEAQLDKSGLPSDRFFAERPEGSVSTLKIQRTQQEDSAVYLCASSFDPRGDTQYFGPGTRLTVL.

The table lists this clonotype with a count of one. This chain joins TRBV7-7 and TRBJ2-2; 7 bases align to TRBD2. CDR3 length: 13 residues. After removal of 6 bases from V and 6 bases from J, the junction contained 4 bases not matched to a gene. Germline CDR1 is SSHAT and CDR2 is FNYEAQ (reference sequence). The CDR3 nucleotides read TGTGCCAGCAGAGCAGCGGGACCCGGGGAGCTGTTTTTT. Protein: CASRAAGPGELFF.

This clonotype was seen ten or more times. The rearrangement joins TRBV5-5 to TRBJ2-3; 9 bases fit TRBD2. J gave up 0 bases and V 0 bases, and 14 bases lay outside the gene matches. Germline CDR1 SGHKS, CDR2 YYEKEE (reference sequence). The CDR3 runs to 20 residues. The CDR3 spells CASSLAVLLAGQTSTDTQYF. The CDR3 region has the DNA TGTGCCAGCAGCTTGGCCGTGTTGCTAGCGGGACAAACTAGCACAGATACGCAGTATTTT.

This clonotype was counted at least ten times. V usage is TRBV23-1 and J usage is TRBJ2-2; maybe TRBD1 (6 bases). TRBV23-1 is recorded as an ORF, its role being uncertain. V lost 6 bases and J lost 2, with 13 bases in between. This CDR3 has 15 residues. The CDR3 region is CASSQRGSNTGELFF. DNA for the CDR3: TGCGCCAGCAGCCAAAGGGGGAGTAACACCGGGGAGCTGTTTTTT.

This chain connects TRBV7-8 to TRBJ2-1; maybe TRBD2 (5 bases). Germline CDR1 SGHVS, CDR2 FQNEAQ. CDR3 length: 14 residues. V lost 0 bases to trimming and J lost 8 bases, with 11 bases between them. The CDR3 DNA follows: TGTGCCAGCAGCTTAGCGCAGGCGGGCCATGAGCAGTTCTTC. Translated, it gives CASSLAQAGHEQFF.

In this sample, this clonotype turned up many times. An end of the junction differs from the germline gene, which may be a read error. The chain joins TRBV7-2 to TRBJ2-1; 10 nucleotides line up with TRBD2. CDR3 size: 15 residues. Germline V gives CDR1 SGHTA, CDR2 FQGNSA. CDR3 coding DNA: TGTGCCAGCAGGTTAGCGGGAGGTTCCTACAATGAGCAGTTCTTC. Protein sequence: CASRLAGGSYNEQFF.

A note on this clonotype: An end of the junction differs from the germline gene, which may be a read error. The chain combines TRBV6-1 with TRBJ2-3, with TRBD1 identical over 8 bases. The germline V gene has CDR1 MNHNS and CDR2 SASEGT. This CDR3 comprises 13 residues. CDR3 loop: CAGRTGSTDTQYF. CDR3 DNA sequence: TGTGCCGGCAGGACAGGGAGCACAGATACGCAGTATTTT.

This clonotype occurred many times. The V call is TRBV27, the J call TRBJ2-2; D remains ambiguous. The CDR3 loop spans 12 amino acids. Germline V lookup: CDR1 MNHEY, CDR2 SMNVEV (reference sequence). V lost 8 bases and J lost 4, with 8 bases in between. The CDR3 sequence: CASEGSTGELFF. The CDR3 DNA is TGTGCCAGCGAAGGATCCACCGGGGAGCTGTTTTTT.

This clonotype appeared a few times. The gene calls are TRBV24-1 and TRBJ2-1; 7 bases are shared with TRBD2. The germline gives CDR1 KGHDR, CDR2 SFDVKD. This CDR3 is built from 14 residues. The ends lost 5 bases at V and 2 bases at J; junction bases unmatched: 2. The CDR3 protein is CATSALAAYNEQFF. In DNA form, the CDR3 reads TGTGCCACCAGTGCCCTAGCGGCCTACAATGAGCAGTTCTTC.

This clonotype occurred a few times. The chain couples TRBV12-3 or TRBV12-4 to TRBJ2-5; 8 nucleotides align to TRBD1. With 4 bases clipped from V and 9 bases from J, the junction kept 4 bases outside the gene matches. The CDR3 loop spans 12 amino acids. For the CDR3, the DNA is TGTGCCAGCAGTTCGCCACAGGGGGCCCAGTACTTC. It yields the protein CASSSPQGAQYF.

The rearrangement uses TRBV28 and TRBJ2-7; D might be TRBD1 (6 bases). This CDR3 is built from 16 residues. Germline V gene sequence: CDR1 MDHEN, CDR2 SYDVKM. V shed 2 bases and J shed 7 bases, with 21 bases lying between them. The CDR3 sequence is CASSLSYGRGLGEQYF. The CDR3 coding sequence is TGTGCCAGCAGTTTAAGTTATGGCAGGGGCCTTGGAGAGCAGTACTTC.

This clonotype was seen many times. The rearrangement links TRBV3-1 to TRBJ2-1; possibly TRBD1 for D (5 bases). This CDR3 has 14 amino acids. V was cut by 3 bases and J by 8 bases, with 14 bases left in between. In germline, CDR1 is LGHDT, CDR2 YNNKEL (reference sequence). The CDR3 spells CASSQWGLLDEQFF. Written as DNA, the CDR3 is TGTGCCAGCAGCCAGTGGGGCCTTTTGGATGAGCAGTTCTTC.

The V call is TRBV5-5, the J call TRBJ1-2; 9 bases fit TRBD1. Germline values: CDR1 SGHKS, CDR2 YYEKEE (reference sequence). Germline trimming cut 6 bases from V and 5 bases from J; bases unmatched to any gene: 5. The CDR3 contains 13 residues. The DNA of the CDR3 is TGTGCCAGCAATCCGGGACAGGGTTATGGCTACACCTTC. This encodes CASNPGQGYGYTF. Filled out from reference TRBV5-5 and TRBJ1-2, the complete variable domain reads DAGVTQSPTHLIKTRGQQVTLRCSPISGHKSVSWYQQVLGQGPQFIFQYYEKEERGRGNFPDRFSARQFPNYSSELNVNALLLGDSALYLCASNPGQGYGYTFGSGTRLTVV.

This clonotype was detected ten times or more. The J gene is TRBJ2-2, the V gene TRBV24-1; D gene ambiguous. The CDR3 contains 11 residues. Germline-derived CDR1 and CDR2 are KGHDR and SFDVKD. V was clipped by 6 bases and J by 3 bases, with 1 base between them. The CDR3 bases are TGTGCCACCAGTTACACCGGGGAGCTGTTTTTT. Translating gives CATSYTGELFF.